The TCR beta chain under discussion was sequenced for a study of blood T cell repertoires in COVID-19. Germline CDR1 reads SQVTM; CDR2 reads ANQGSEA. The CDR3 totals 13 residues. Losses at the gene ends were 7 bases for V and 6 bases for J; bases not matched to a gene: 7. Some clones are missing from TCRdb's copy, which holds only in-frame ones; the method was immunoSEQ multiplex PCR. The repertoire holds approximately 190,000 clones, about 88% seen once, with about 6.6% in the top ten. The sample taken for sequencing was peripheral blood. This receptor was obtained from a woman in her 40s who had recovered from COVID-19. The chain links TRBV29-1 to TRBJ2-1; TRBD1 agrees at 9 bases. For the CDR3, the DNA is TGCAGCGGGACAGGGGAACTCCTCAATGAGCAGTTCTTC. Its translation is CSGTGELLNEQFF.